These 10 T cell receptor beta chains were all obtained from the same sample, sequenced in a study of post-analysis software for immune sequencing data. Researchers reported that TCR beta cDNA libraries carried unique molecular identifiers. A single record per CDR3 protein comes from TCRdb applying MiXCR to the PCR reads. This table holds approximately 660,000 distinct CDR3 sequences, 55% to 60% found once. Their recognized antigens are unknown. Notes on the study in general: Five or six TRBV segments, TRBV5-6, TRBV5-1 and TRBV20-1 among them, were found more frequent in patients than controls.

Sequencing was performed on blood. These receptors were collected from a girl aged 2-10 years with multiple sclerosis.

In its sample, this clonotype was seen once. This CDR3 reads CASSSTKMEQFF. CDR3 bases: TGTGCCAGCAGCTCGACCAAAATGGAGCAGTTCTTC. The rearrangement links TRBV11-1 to TRBJ2-1; the D is unclear. V was cut by 4 bases and J by 10 bases, with 11 bases left in between. The CDR3 has 12 amino acids. Germline CDR1 is SGHAT and CDR2 is FQDESV (reference sequence).

V is TRBV29-1 and J is TRBJ1-2; 7 nucleotides match TRBD1. With 7 bases clipped from V and 2 bases from J, the junction kept 4 bases outside the gene matches. The CDR3 spans 12 residues. Per germline, CDR1 SQVTM and CDR2 ANQGSEA. The CDR3 DNA is TGCAGCGGCCTGACAGGGAACTATGGCTACACCTTC. This gives the protein CSGLTGNYGYTF.

The chain joins TRBV20-1 to TRBJ2-7; D call uncertain. V was shortened by 1 base and J by 3 bases, with 13 bases between the two germline ends. Germline CDR1 and CDR2: DFQATT and SNEGSKA (reference sequence). The CDR3 runs to 14 residues. CDR3 nucleotides: TGCAGTGCTAGAGCATCGGGCGCCTACTACGAGCAGTACTTC. Protein sequence: CSARASGAYYEQYF.

This clonotype appeared a few times. The V call is TRBV7-9, the J call TRBJ2-1; 11 bases line up with TRBD2. This CDR3 is 15 amino acids long. The V gene end was trimmed by 5 bases and the J gene end by 10 bases; junction bases not matched to a gene: 10. Germline assignment: CDR1 SEHNR and CDR2 FQNEAQ (reference sequence). CDR3 coding DNA: TGTGCCAGCAGCAGACTAGCGGGGAACCCAAGGGAGCAGTTCTTC. Protein: CASSRLAGNPREQFF.

The rearrangement uses TRBV6-2 or TRBV6-3 and TRBJ2-1, with no clear D. In germline, CDR1 is MNHEY, CDR2 SVGEGT. Deletions cut 2 bases from V and 8 bases from J, with 10 bases between. The CDR3 is 13 amino acids. Here the CDR3 reads CASSYLGVDEQFF. CDR3 DNA: TGTGCCAGCAGTTACCTTGGGGTGGATGAGCAGTTCTTC.

This clonotype was found once. The rearrangement links TRBV25-1 to TRBJ2-6; 7 bases agree with TRBD1. The CDR3 spans 15 residues. J lost 2 bases, V lost 5 bases, and 3 bases had no gene match. Germline values: CDR1 MGHDK, CDR2 SYGVNS. The CDR3, as DNA: TGTGCCAGCAGTAAACAGGGGACTGGGGCCAACGTCCTGACTTTC. It specifies CASSKQGTGANVLTF. Filled out from reference TRBV25-1 and TRBJ2-6, the complete variable domain reads EADIYQTPRYLVIGTGKKITLECSQTMGHDKMYWYQQDPGMELHLIHYSYGVNSTEKGDLSSESTVSRIRTEHFPLTLESARPSHTSQYLCASSKQGTGANVLTFGAGSRLTVL.

The chain has TRBV10-3 and TRBJ2-5, with D maybe TRBD2 (6 bases). The V end was cut by 10 bases, the J end by 1 base, with 10 bases between. Germline V lookup: CDR1 ENHRY, CDR2 SYGVKD. The CDR3 runs 12 residues. The CDR3 nucleotides read TGTGCCACGAGGGACTCCCAAGAGACCCAGTACTTC. This encodes CATRDSQETQYF.

This clonotype occurred a few times. The J gene is TRBJ1-6, the V gene TRBV7-2; no firm D call. V was trimmed by 1 base and J by 9 bases, leaving 7 bases between them. The CDR3 length is 13 residues. Germline CDR1 reads SGHTA; CDR2 reads FQGNSA. The CDR3 sequence is CASSLEGISPLHF. The DNA for the CDR3 is TGTGCCAGCAGCTTAGAAGGGATTTCACCCCTCCACTTT.

This chain uses TRBV7-7 with TRBJ1-5; a weak D match, TRBD1 (6 bases). The CDR3 has 16 residues. Germline V lookup: CDR1 SSHAT, CDR2 FNYEAQ (reference sequence). V gave up 1 base and J gave up 7 bases, with 17 bases separating them. Written as DNA, the CDR3 is TGTGCCAGCAGCTTAGGGTTAAGGGGAACAGGGCAGCCCCAGCATTTT. This codes for CASSLGLRGTGQPQHF.

V gene TRBV5-1 combines with J gene TRBJ2-3; 7 bases agree with TRBD1. Trimming cost V 0 bases and J 0 bases; bases outside gene matches: 7. Germline CDR1 is SGHRS and CDR2 is YFSETQ. The CDR3 runs 17 residues. CDR3 region: CASSLETGQPSTDTQYF. The CDR3 bases are TGCGCCAGCAGCTTGGAAACGGGACAGCCTAGCACAGATACGCAGTATTTT.